Each of the 31 T cell receptor beta chains below was sequenced from the same sample in a study of somatic mutations in cytotoxic T cells in rheumatoid arthritis. Assay: immunoSEQ multiplex PCR; the TCRdb copy retains only in-frame clones and omits some. The sample lists about 20,000 clones, 86% occurring once. The sample was CD8+ T cells sorted from blood. These receptors all come from a woman aged 50 to 60 in good health.

This clone was observed a handful of times. CDR3 nucleotide sequence: TGTGCCAGCAGCCTTGGACAGGGATACGTTGAAGCTTTCTTT. Protein: CASSLGQGYVEAFF. V usage is TRBV11-2 and J usage is TRBJ1-1, with TRBD1 identical over 8 bases. V shed 5 bases and J 7 bases; nucleotides not matched to a gene: 9. This CDR3 region has 14 residues. Germline V gene sequence: CDR1 SGHAT, CDR2 FQNNGV.

The count of this clone is one. The chain uses TRBV19 and TRBJ2-3; D unresolved. The CDR3 runs to 13 residues. Trimming removed 4 bases from V and 2 bases from J, with 7 bases in between. CDR1 is LNHDA and CDR2 is SQIVND in the germline V gene (reference sequence). Here the CDR3 reads CASSTTPTDTQYF. CDR3 coding DNA: TGTGCCAGTAGTACCACACCCACAGATACGCAGTATTTT.

The chain links TRBV28 to TRBJ1-6; 9 nucleotides line up with TRBD1. The J segment lost 10 bases and the V segment lost 6 bases, leaving 10 bases of the junction unmatched. Looked up from germline, CDR1 is MDHEN and CDR2 is SYDVKM. The CDR3 consists of 15 residues. The CDR3 sequence: CASRPTGGLTSPLHF. DNA for the CDR3: TGTGCCAGCAGACCGACAGGGGGTCTGACCTCACCCCTCCACTTT.

The V gene is TRBV7-2, the J gene TRBJ2-3; 10 nucleotides align to TRBD2. With 4 bases clipped from V and 5 bases from J, the junction kept 3 bases outside the gene matches. Germline-derived CDR1 and CDR2 are SGHTA and FQGNSA. CDR3 length: 14 amino acids. As DNA, the CDR3 is TGTGCCAGCAGCTCTAGCGGGGGTGGAGATACGCAGTATTTT. Its translation: CASSSSGGGDTQYF.

With regard to this clone: The same CDR3 also results from other DNA sequences found in this sample. The chain carries TRBV5-1 and TRBJ2-1, with 8 nucleotides matching TRBD1. CDR1 is SGHRS, CDR2 YFSETQ, per germline. This CDR3 spans 16 amino acids. The V gene end was trimmed by 0 bases and the J gene end by 2 bases; junction bases not matched to a gene: 4. CDR3 sequence: CASSLGRDRPYNEQFF. The CDR3 DNA follows: TGCGCCAGCAGCTTGGGACGGGACAGGCCCTACAATGAGCAGTTCTTC.

This chain joins TRBV2 and TRBJ1-3; D call uncertain. The CDR3 extends over 16 amino acids. Trimming shortened V by 1 base and J by 1 base, and 11 bases separated the two germline ends. The germline gives CDR1 SNHLY, CDR2 FYNNEI. This CDR3 is CASSEVRGASGNTIYF. The CDR3, as DNA: TGTGCCAGCAGTGAAGTTCGGGGAGCTTCTGGAAACACCATATATTTT.

V gene TRBV29-1 combines with J gene TRBJ2-7; no reliable D call. Germline-derived CDR1 and CDR2 are SQVTM and ANQGSEA. The CDR3 length is 11 residues. CDR3: CSDLTYVEQYV. CDR3 DNA sequence: TGCAGTGACTTGACCTATGTCGAGCAGTACGTC.

The chain links TRBV4-3 to TRBJ1-2; perhaps TRBD1 as D (6 bases). Germline V lookup: CDR1 LGHNA, CDR2 YSLEER. This CDR3 region has 15 residues. V was pared by 1 base and J by 6 bases, with 15 bases between. The CDR3 loop is CASSQGSGHRNGYTF. The CDR3, as DNA: TGCGCCAGCAGCCAAGGTTCGGGACATCGAAATGGCTACACCTTC.

This clone was picked up one time. The chain carries TRBV11-2 and TRBJ2-7; maybe TRBD2 (6 bases). Trimming stripped 1 base from V and 3 bases from J, with 13 bases between. CDR1 and CDR2 from the germline V gene are SGHAT and FQNNGV. The CDR3 runs 15 residues. CDR3: CASSLGFSGLYEQYV. CDR3 sequence (DNA): TGTGCCAGCAGCTTAGGGTTTAGCGGACTCTACGAGCAGTACGTC.

V and J are TRBV27 and TRBJ1-2; TRBD1 matches 7 bases. This CDR3 contains 16 residues. The V gene end was trimmed by 1 base and the J gene end by 1 base; junction bases not matched to a gene: 6. Germline V CDR1 and CDR2: MNHEY, SMNVEV (reference sequence). CDR3 nucleotide sequence: TGTGCCAGCAGTTTATATTTGGGACAGAGTAACTATGGCTACACCTTC. This translates into CASSLYLGQSNYGYTF.

The chain combines TRBV6-4 with TRBJ2-3; TRBD2 agrees at 8 bases. From germline, CDR1 is MRHNA and CDR2 SNTAGT. The CDR3 is 15 amino acids. The V gene end was trimmed by 2 bases and the J gene end by 4 bases; junction bases not matched to a gene: 5. The CDR3 here is CASSDRGGTADTQYF. CDR3 nucleotide sequence: TGTGCCAGCAGTGACCGGGGGGGGACCGCAGATACGCAGTATTTT.

The chain has TRBV2 and TRBJ1-2; possibly TRBD1 for D (5 bases). From germline, CDR1 is SNHLY and CDR2 FYNNEI. Trimming left V 5 bases short and J 5 bases short, with 27 bases between. The CDR3 is 18 residues long. The CDR3 loop reads CASSQYLSTTVSFYGYTF. The CDR3 DNA reads TGTGCCAGCAGTCAATACCTCTCCACGACAGTCAGCTTTTATGGCTACACCTTC.

This rearrangement joins TRBV29-1 to TRBJ2-1; a weak D match, TRBD1 (6 bases). The CDR3 sequence is 14 residues long. Germline V gives CDR1 SQVTM, CDR2 ANQGSEA. V was cut by 8 bases and J by 6 bases, with 20 bases left in between. The CDR3 region is CSLTPGLGGNEQFF. The CDR3 bases are TGCAGCCTCACGCCGGGGCTAGGGGGCAATGAGCAGTTCTTC.

The J gene is TRBJ1-4, the V gene TRBV27; tentatively, D is TRBD1 (5 bases). This CDR3 is built from 12 residues. V lost 0 bases and J 11 bases, leaving 7 bases between the germline ends. Germline values: CDR1 MNHEY, CDR2 SMNVEV (reference sequence). This CDR3 is CASSLSGGKLFF. The DNA for the CDR3 is TGTGCCAGCAGTTTATCTGGGGGTAAACTGTTTTTT.

The chain links TRBV5-5 to TRBJ2-1, with TRBD1 matching 7 bases. Trimming removed 0 bases from V and 2 bases from J; junction bases left unmatched: 2. The CDR3 has 15 amino acids. Per the germline V gene, CDR1 is SGHKS and CDR2 is YYEKEE (reference sequence). CDR3 loop: CASSLEGTAYNEQFF. CDR3 DNA: TGTGCCAGCAGCTTGGAAGGGACAGCCTACAATGAGCAGTTCTTC.

CDR3 amino acids: CASSHVRYRGSYEQYV. As DNA, the CDR3 is TGTGCCAGCAGCCACGTCCGGTACAGGGGCTCCTACGAGCAGTACGTC. The rearrangement uses TRBV7-9 and TRBJ2-7, with 7 nucleotides matching TRBD1. Germline loops: CDR1 SEHNR, CDR2 FQNEAQ (reference sequence). The V segment lost 5 bases and the J segment 0 bases; nucleotides outside the gene matches: 10. The CDR3 has 16 residues.

The chain combines TRBV11-2 with TRBJ2-7, with a possible D match to TRBD1 (6 bases). Germline lookup yields CDR1 SGHAT and CDR2 FQNNGV. V lost 4 bases, J lost 7 bases, and 17 bases lay in between. CDR3 length equals 14 residues. In DNA, the CDR3 is TGTGCCAGCAGCTCAAGGGGGAACAGCGCAGAGCAGTACTTC. Translation gives CASSSRGNSAEQYF.

V is TRBV13 and J is TRBJ1-4, with D perhaps matching TRBD1 (5 bases). With 6 bases removed from V and 3 bases from J, the gap between germline ends came to 14 bases. The CDR3 contains 15 residues. CDR1 is PRHDT, CDR2 FYEKMQ, per germline (reference sequence). The CDR3 DNA is TGTGCCAGCAGGTCCCAGGGTGTCGCTAATGAAAAACTGTTTTTT. Translating gives CASRSQGVANEKLFF.

This chain joins TRBV7-8 and TRBJ2-3; D perhaps matches TRBD1 (5 bases). The CDR3 covers 16 residues. Germline values: CDR1 SGHVS, CDR2 FQNEAQ. The V end lost 0 bases, the J end lost 5 bases, and 15 bases lay between the germline ends. The CDR3 here is CASSLARQGIRDTQYF. The CDR3 DNA reads TGTGCCAGCAGCTTAGCGCGGCAGGGTATACGAGATACGCAGTATTTT. Using reference TRBV7-8 and TRBJ2-3 for the parts outside the CDR3, the full variable domain is GAGVSQSPRYKVAKRGQDVALRCDPISGHVSLFWYQQALGQGPEFLTYFQNEAQLDKSGLPSDRFFAERPEGSVSTLKIQRTQQEDSAVYLCASSLARQGIRDTQYFGPGTRLTVL.

V is TRBV5-1 and J is TRBJ2-3; 8 nucleotides agree with TRBD2. Germline CDR1 is SGHRS and CDR2 is YFSETQ. The CDR3 extends over 14 amino acids. J gave up 6 bases and V 3 bases, and 6 bases lay outside the gene matches. The chain's CDR3 is CASSSRGAVDTQYF. The CDR3 DNA reads as TGCGCCAGCAGCTCGCGGGGGGCGGTGGATACGCAGTATTTT.

This chain links TRBV4-1 with TRBJ2-7; 12 nucleotides align to TRBD2. V trimming: 5 bases; J trimming: 4 bases; junction bases outside the gene matches: 6. Germline V lookup: CDR1 MGHRA, CDR2 YSYEKL. CDR3 length: 15 amino acids. The CDR3 sequence: CASSARTSGEYEQYF. DNA of the CDR3: TGCGCCAGCAGCGCTCGGACTAGCGGGGAGTACGAGCAGTACTTC.

This sequence joins TRBV5-1 and TRBJ2-3, with D tentatively TRBD2 (7 bases). The germline V gene encodes CDR1 SGHRS and CDR2 YFSETQ. The V gene lost 7 bases and the J gene lost 1 base, with 16 bases spanning the gap. The CDR3 spans 15 residues. The CDR3 protein is CASGPGGGGTDTQYF. CDR3 DNA: TGCGCCAGCGGTCCGGGGGGCGGTGGCACAGATACGCAGTATTTT.

The gene calls are TRBV28 and TRBJ1-2; TRBD1 matches 9 bases. Per the germline V gene, CDR1 is MDHEN and CDR2 is SYDVKM. This CDR3 is built from 15 residues. Unmatched junction bases numbered 9, after V lost 6 bases and J lost 4 bases. The CDR3 DNA reads TGTGCCAGCAGCCATGACAGGGGGAGACGCTATGGCTACACCTTC. It codes for CASSHDRGRRYGYTF.

V and J are TRBV5-6 and TRBJ2-7; D possibly corresponds to TRBD1 (5 bases). Trimming took off 6 bases at V and 5 bases at J, with 15 bases between the two ends. This CDR3 comprises 13 residues. Germline CDR1 and CDR2: SGHDT and YYEEEE. This CDR3 is CASTTGQINEQYV. The CDR3 DNA reads as TGTGCCAGCACCACAGGACAAATAAACGAGCAGTACGTC.

The chain is built from TRBV7-9 and TRBJ1-5, with D possibly being TRBD1 (6 bases). Germline CDR1 SEHNR, CDR2 FQNEAQ (reference sequence). This CDR3 spans 14 amino acids. V shed 5 bases and J shed 1 base, with 9 bases lying between them. The CDR3 loop is CASSGGRSNQPQHF. The CDR3 nucleotides read TGTGCCAGCAGCGGGGGCAGGAGCAATCAGCCCCAGCATTTT.

V is TRBV10-3 and J is TRBJ2-3; unclear D gene. The CDR3 is 13 residues long. V lost 2 bases and J 4 bases, leaving 7 bases between the germline ends. CDR1 is ENHRY, CDR2 SYGVKD, per germline. This chain's CDR3 is CAISEPNSDTQYF. The CDR3 DNA is TGTGCCATCAGTGAGCCGAATTCAGATACGCAGTATTTT.

V gene TRBV7-6 combines with J gene TRBJ2-3; no reliable D call. This CDR3 contains 14 residues. CDR1 is SGHVS, CDR2 FNYEAQ, per germline. V was pared by 5 bases and J by 6 bases, with 15 bases between. The DNA for the CDR3 is TGTGCCAGCAGCCCGACTGCGCTTAGCGATACGCAGTATTTT. This codes for CASSPTALSDTQYF.

The J gene is TRBJ1-1, the V gene TRBV18; D gene uncertain. Germline V gene data show CDR1 as KGHSH and CDR2 as LQKENI. The V gene lost 2 bases and the J gene lost 4 bases, with 14 bases spanning the gap. CDR3 size: 15 residues. CDR3 sequence (DNA): TGTGCCAGCTCACCAGCGGACCTTACCAGCACTGAAGCTTTCTTT. Its protein product is CASSPADLTSTEAFF.

V usage is TRBV19 and J usage is TRBJ1-1, with a weak D call TRBD1 (6 bases). CDR3 length: 14 residues. V dropped 3 bases and J dropped 4 bases, with 12 bases sitting between them. Per germline, CDR1 LNHDA and CDR2 SQIVND (reference sequence). The CDR3 here is CASSIGRGLTEAFF. The DNA for the CDR3 is TGTGCCAGTAGTATCGGTCGGGGGCTCACTGAAGCTTTCTTT. Full variable domain (missing parts from reference TRBV19 and TRBJ1-1): DGGITQSPKYLFRKEGQNVTLSCEQNLNHDAMYWYRQDPGQGLRLIYYSQIVNDFQKGDIAEGYSVSREKKESFPLTVTSAQKNPTAFYLCASSIGRGLTEAFFGQGTRLTVV.

CDR3 loop: CASSSRTTYEQYV. As DNA, the CDR3 is TGTGCCAGCAGTTCACGGACCACCTACGAGCAGTACGTC. The chain recombines TRBV28 with TRBJ2-7; D gene uncertain. V was shortened by 4 bases and J by 2 bases, with 9 bases between the two germline ends. CDR1 MDHEN and CDR2 SYDVKM come from the germline V gene. The length of the CDR3 is 13 residues.

The rearrangement uses TRBV19 and TRBJ2-2, with 9 bases identical to TRBD1. With V trimmed by 0 bases and J by 2 bases, 4 bases remained unmatched. This CDR3 spans 17 amino acids. Looked up from germline, CDR1 is LNHDA and CDR2 is SQIVND (reference sequence). In DNA, the CDR3 is TGTGCCAGTAGTATAGATGGGACAGGGACTAACACCGGGGAGCTGTTTTTT. Translating gives CASSIDGTGTNTGELFF.